The source of this TCR beta chain is a study of T-cell memory formation after mild COVID-19 listed by TCRdb under 2021. The study in broad terms: Most TCR sequence clusters were specific to one of the two donors. In a couple of donors, T-cell clones that expanded and contracted after mild COVID-19 were tracked by sequencing TCRalpha and TCRbeta repertoires over time. Two young, previously healthy adult volunteers, one female and one male, were included in the cohort. Overall study outcomes, separate from this receptor: Only a couple of mild cases were covered in the study, and larger cohorts including severe cases with pre-infection samples were considered necessary. The detection of some responding clones in pre-infection memory suggests that pre-existing cross-reactive memory T cells joined the SARS-CoV-2 response. SARS-CoV-2 specificity of the second-wave clones peaking on day 37 was not confirmed. Contracting CD4+ clones were located mainly in the CM and EM memory subsets, whereas CD8+ clones were found to be enriched in EMRA. Balanced CD4/CD8 phenotypes were observed for clones contracting from day 15 to 85, whereas a bias towards CD4+ was observed for a second wave of clones expanding from day 15 to 37.

PBMCs were isolated by Ficoll-Paque density gradient centrifugation. CDR1 and CDR2 are read off the germline V gene as MGHRA and YSYEKL. V is reduced by 1 base and J by 8 bases, leaving a spacing of 12 bases between them. Including cysteine and phenylalanine, the CDR3 has 14 amino acids. The kept DNA is CDR3 alone, 42 bases in frame from the first base. This clonotype was seen a handful of times. There is no known antigen for this receptor. No much larger clone exists at a distance of one base, and base qualities are not known. Sequencing was carried out with an Illumina NovaSeq 6000. TCRalpha and TCRbeta cDNA libraries were built by 5'RACE with constant-segment primers, adding sample barcodes and unique molecular identifiers. Trizol reagent was used to extract RNA from every sample. The libraries were amplified in two PCR steps, and the second step added a second sample barcode and Illumina TruSeq adapters. Sequencing of libraries was performed on an Illumina NovaSeq with 2 x 150 bp paired-end reads. Processing in the source paper ran as follows. Reads were demultiplexed and collapsed into UMI-guided consensus sequences with migec v1.2.7. With mixcr v2.1.11, UMI consensuses were aligned to TRA and TRB V and J templates and assembled into clonotypes. A clonotype was counted as expanded or contracted only if both edgeR and NoisET called the change significant, with noise models trained on biological replicates. For edgeR calls, the cutoffs were a false discovery rate-adjusted p below 0.01 and a log2 fold-change threshold of 1. As an exploratory analysis of dynamics, PCA with hierarchical clustering was applied to max-normalized trajectories of the 1000 most abundant clonotypes. Separately sequenced CD4+ and CD8+ repertoires were used to assign the CD4 or CD8 phenotype of responding clones. TCRdb itself trimmed the public reads at Q25 with fastp, ran MiXCR and retained productive beta chains. A single entry per CDR3 protein holds the most common genes and DNA from its merged rows. The V and J calls were not made by the authors but by TCRdb's processing. This sample gives around 110,000 distinct CDR3 sequences in total; 14% of them show up just once. The ten largest make up around two fifths of the sample.

Specimen: PBMCs or a T cell subset sorted from them (not recorded which). The clonotype was recovered from a man younger than 35 who had mild COVID-19 (a few samples of this study predate the infection). The sample titles of this study are shuffled in the database, so cell type and time point are left out; the donor was told from shared clones. The receptor chain draws on TRBV4-1 and TRBJ2-1; there is no confident call for the D gene. The encoded CDR3 is CASSQVGTFDEQFF. The DNA sequence reads TGCGCCAGCAGCCAAGTCGGTACGTTCGATGAGCAGTTCTTC.